A selection of T cell receptor beta chains follows, all from one sample in a study of cytomegalovirus exposure and HLA in healthy donors. Libraries were prepared by immunoSEQ multiplex PCR; TCRdb keeps only in-frame clonotypes and omits some of them. The sample includes 130,000 to 150,000 clones, roughly 73% of them seen just once. Sequencing was performed on PBMCs. The origin of the receptors is a young woman in good health and CMV-seronegative. The CDR3 runs from the conserved cysteine through the conserved F or W. D genes are given only for firm matches. Size values are once, few and many counts, or a class for expanded clones, and some rows have none.

TRBV14	TRBJ2-1	NA	NA	CASSHDDFRSYNEQFF	TGTGCCAGCAGCCATGACGACTTTCGCTCCTACAATGAGCAGTTCTTC
TRBV29-1	TRBJ2-7	NA	few	CSVVAVLNYEQYF	TGCAGCGTTGTGGCAGTACTAAACTACGAGCAGTACTTC
TRBV9	TRBJ2-6	NA	NA	CASSAGTPSSGANVLTF	TGTGCCAGCAGCGCCGGGACACCTAGCTCTGGGGCCAACGTCCTGACTTTC
TRBV9	TRBJ1-1	TRBD1	NA	CASSQGTGVSEAFF	TGTGCCAGCAGCCAAGGGACAGGGGTGAGTGAAGCTTTCTTT
TRBV5-4	TRBJ2-1	NA	NA	CASSLDPGVGYNEQFF	TGTGCCAGCAGCTTGGATCCGGGGGTAGGGTACAATGAGCAGTTCTTC
TRBV7-2	TRBJ1-1	NA	NA	CASSFHLYSNTEAFF	TGTGCCAGCAGCTTTCACCTCTACTCGAACACTGAAGCTTTCTTT
TRBV7-2	TRBJ2-5	TRBD2	NA	CASSLSSGGAETQYF	TGTGCCAGCAGCTTATCCAGCGGGGGGGCGGAGACCCAGTACTTC
TRBV5-1	TRBJ2-5	NA	NA	CASSRTTGGQETQYF	TGCGCCAGCAGTCGGACAACCGGGGGCCAAGAGACCCAGTACTTC
TRBV7-9	TRBJ1-5	NA	NA	CSSSTLSGQPQHF	TGTTCCAGCAGCACCCTTTCGGGACAGCCCCAGCATTTT
TRBV5-1	TRBJ1-4	NA	NA	CASSLDGAPNEKLFF	TGCGCCAGCAGCTTGGACGGTGCCCCTAATGAAAAACTGTTTTTT
TRBV7-2	TRBJ1-2	TRBD1	NA	CASSQSGQAIYGYTF	TGTGCCAGCAGCCAATCGGGACAGGCCATCTATGGCTACACCTTC
TRBV6-5	TRBJ1-1	NA	NA	CASSSRGAFF	TGTGCCAGCAGTTCACGGGGAGCTTTCTTT
TRBV7-8	TRBJ2-1	NA	NA	CASSLKKTGGIYNEQFF	TGTGCCAGCAGCTTAAAAAAGACAGGAGGAATCTACAATGAGCAGTTCTTC
TRBV10-2	TRBJ1-5	NA	NA	CASSEGGANQPQHF	TGCGCCAGCAGTGAGGGCGGCGCAAATCAGCCCCAGCATTTT
TRBV4-1	TRBJ2-7	NA	NA	CASSPTTETSYEQYF	TGCGCCAGCAGCCCTACAACCGAGACATCCTACGAGCAGTACTTC
TRBV4-3	TRBJ2-2	NA	NA	CASSQDGGAGELFF	TGCGCCAGCAGCCAAGATGGGGGCGCCGGGGAGCTGTTTTTT
TRBV18	TRBJ1-5	TRBD1	NA	CASSSTGSNQPQHF	TGTGCCAGCTCTTCGACAGGGAGCAATCAGCCCCAGCATTTT
TRBV9	TRBJ2-7	TRBD1	NA	CASSVGGQGDPLEQYF	TGTGCCAGCAGCGTAGGGGGACAGGGTGATCCCCTCGAGCAGTACTTC
TRBV7-2	TRBJ1-1	NA	NA	CASSLVWGQNTEAFF	TGTGCCAGCAGCTTAGTGTGGGGACAGAACACTGAAGCTTTCTTT
TRBV5-1	TRBJ2-5	TRBD2	NA	CASSFTGTGTRETQYF	TGCGCCAGCAGCTTCACAGGAACAGGGACTAGAGAGACCCAGTACTTC
TRBV4-3	TRBJ2-7	TRBD1	NA	CASSPGTGSSYEQYF	TGCGCCAGCAGCCCCGGGACAGGGAGCTCCTACGAGCAGTACTTC
TRBV18	TRBJ1-4	NA	NA	CASSPSQGGEKLFF	TGTGCCAGCTCACCAAGCCAGGGCGGAGAAAAACTGTTTTTT
TRBV29-1	TRBJ1-2	NA	once	CSVEDGGLGYGYTF	TGCAGCGTTGAAGATGGAGGGTTAGGGTATGGCTACACCTTC
TRBV2	TRBJ2-2	TRBD1	NA	CASSRDRANTGELFF	TGTGCCAGCAGCCGTGACAGGGCAAACACCGGGGAGCTGTTTTTT
TRBV6-5	TRBJ2-7	TRBD1	NA	CASSYSTGQGSYEQYF	TGTGCCAGCAGTTACTCGACGGGACAGGGGTCCTACGAGCAGTACTTC
TRBV7-9	TRBJ2-1	TRBD2	NA	CASSLDVAGGERIYNEQFF	TGTGCCAGCAGCTTAGACGTAGCGGGGGGGGAACGCATTTACAATGAGCAGTTCTTC
TRBV19	TRBJ1-1	TRBD1	NA	CASNPPGTGGRDGPMNTEAFF	TGTGCCAGTAATCCACCGGGGACAGGGGGACGCGATGGCCCAATGAACACTGAAGCTTTCTTT
TRBV27	TRBJ1-2	NA	NA	CASSRGRGTYGYTF	TGTGCCAGCAGCCGCGGCAGGGGAACATATGGCTACACCTTC
TRBV28	TRBJ2-7	NA	once	CASIKYRESGQYF	TGTGCCAGCATTAAATACCGGGAAAGCGGGCAGTACTTC
TRBV19	TRBJ1-5	TRBD1	few	CASSMETGYNQPQHF	TGTGCCAGTAGTATGGAGACAGGGTACAATCAGCCCCAGCATTTT
TRBV4-3	TRBJ1-3	NA	NA	CASSQEAGGNGNTIYF	TGCGCCAGCAGCCAAGAAGCTGGGGGCAATGGAAACACCATATATTTT
TRBV6-5	TRBJ1-1	NA	few	CASSYSRQNTEAFF	TGTGCCAGCAGTTACTCACGACAGAACACTGAAGCTTTCTTT
TRBV19	TRBJ2-1	NA	NA	CASRDSGSGYNEQFF	TGTGCCAGTAGAGATAGCGGTTCAGGGTACAATGAGCAGTTCTTC
TRBV10-3	TRBJ1-1	NA	NA	CAISDRADGEAFF	TGTGCCATCAGTGACAGGGCTGACGGTGAAGCTTTCTTT
TRBV6-4	TRBJ1-1	TRBD1	NA	CASSLRGPTGITEAFF	TGTGCCAGCAGCCTCCGTGGGCCGACAGGGATCACTGAAGCTTTCTTT
TRBV7-3	TRBJ2-2	NA	NA	CASSFGGVLNTGELFF	TGTGCCAGCAGCTTCGGAGGGGTGCTGAACACCGGGGAGCTGTTTTTT
TRBV27	TRBJ2-2	TRBD1	NA	CASSFPGTGEGRELFF	TGTGCCAGCAGTTTCCCCGGGACAGGGGAAGGACGGGAGCTGTTTTTT
TRBV27	TRBJ1-1	NA	NA	CATLMNSEAFF	TGTGCCACCCTGATGAATAGTGAAGCTTTCTTT
TRBV5-4	TRBJ2-1	NA	NA	CASSFQGDEQFF	TGTGCCAGCAGCTTTCAGGGCGATGAGCAGTTCTTC
TRBV11-2	TRBJ1-4	TRBD1	once	CASSLDWGQSNEKLFF	TGTGCCAGCAGCTTAGATTGGGGACAGAGTAATGAAAAACTGTTTTTT
TRBV28	TRBJ2-3	NA	NA	CASSPPSDTQYF	TGTGCCAGCAGTCCCCCCTCTGATACGCAGTATTTT
TRBV28	TRBJ2-5	NA	NA	CASTLGRTGTQYF	TGTGCCAGCACCCTGGGGCGGACCGGGACCCAGTACTTC
TRBV18	TRBJ1-5	NA	NA	CASSPPIGSANGISPQHF	TGTGCCAGCTCACCACCGATAGGGAGTGCAAATGGAATCAGCCCCCAGCATTTT
TRBV2	TRBJ2-1	TRBD1	NA	CASSPTGRGSYNEQFF	TGTGCCAGCAGTCCGACAGGGAGAGGCTCCTACAATGAGCAGTTCTTC
TRBV18	TRBJ1-5	TRBD1	once	CASSRQGESNQPQHF	TGTGCCAGCTCACGGCAGGGGGAGAGCAATCAGCCCCAGCATTTT
TRBV5-1	TRBJ2-5	NA	NA	CASSLGSGQETQYF	TGCGCCAGCAGCTTGGGGAGCGGTCAAGAGACCCAGTACTTC
TRBV28	TRBJ1-3	NA	NA	CASSFTGRSGNTIYF	TGTGCCAGCAGTTTCACAGGGCGGTCTGGAAACACCATATATTTT
TRBV5-4	TRBJ2-2	NA	NA	CASSLPGGVNTGELFF	TGTGCCAGCAGCCTTCCTGGCGGGGTGAACACCGGGGAGCTGTTTTTT